This T cell receptor (beta chain) was recorded in a study of blood T cell repertoires in COVID-19. Study-level information: The United States, Italy and Spain provided the acute and convalescent COVID-19 samples.

This CDR3 has 16 residues. Germline V gene lookup returns CDR1 KGHDR and CDR2 SFDVKD. V was clipped by 3 bases and J by 5 bases; unmatched bases: 4. Participants, about 18 to 100 years old, spanned approximately 26 US areas. In the original workflow: By means of reference gene primer amplification, nucleated cell counts were estimated. Measured with immunoSEQ multiplex PCR; TCRdb has only the in-frame clones, and not every one. V, J and clone size are taken as reported in that table, and D and trimming were inferred from the DNA itself. In the table there are 350,000 to 400,000 clones, around 89% of which are singletons.

The source of this sequence is a woman aged 25 to 39 with acute COVID-19. The sequenced sample was PBMCs or T cells enriched from blood (not recorded which). The J gene is TRBJ2-4, the V gene TRBV24-1, with 12 positions matching TRBD2. CDR3 bases: TGTGCCACCAGTGATACGCTAGCGGGGGGGCAAAACATTCAGTACTTC. Its protein is CATSDTLAGGQNIQYF.